The next 15 T cell receptor beta chains were all read from a single sample in a study of early T cells in non-severe SARS-CoV-2 infection. Using its own MiXCR run on the 5' RACE reads, TCRdb lists one record per CDR3 protein. The repertoire has 90,000 to 120,000 distinct CDR3 sequences, around 10% of them found once; the top ten carry about 8%. The specimen was whole blood. Receptors were obtained from an adult who was a healthcare worker with PCR-confirmed SARS-CoV-2 infection or an uninfected control (not recorded which).

The chain combines TRBV9 with TRBJ2-7, with 9 bases identical to TRBD1. Losses at the gene ends were 0 bases for V and 5 bases for J; bases not matched to a gene: 3. From germline, CDR1 is SGDLS and CDR2 YYNGEE. The length of the CDR3 is 14 residues. Here the CDR3 DNA reads TGTGCCAGCAGCGTAGGGACAGGGGCCGACGAGCAGTACTTC. It translates to CASSVGTGADEQYF.

This clonotype has ten or more counts. V is TRBV20-1 and J is TRBJ2-7; a weak D match, TRBD1 (5 bases). Trimming stripped 5 bases from V and 2 bases from J, with 19 bases between. Looked up from germline, CDR1 is DFQATT and CDR2 is SNEGSKA (reference sequence). The CDR3 spans 15 residues. Here the CDR3 reads CSAPLRADMTYEQYF. CDR3 sequence (DNA): TGCAGTGCTCCCCTTAGGGCGGACATGACCTACGAGCAGTACTTC.

The rearrangement uses TRBV10-3 and TRBJ2-7; D unresolved. Per the germline V gene, CDR1 is ENHRY and CDR2 is SYGVKD. Trimming left V 8 bases short and J 6 bases short, with 17 bases between. The CDR3 has 13 amino acids. For the CDR3, the DNA is TGTGCCATCGGCGGCGGCATTCTCGGCGAGCAGTACTTC. It translates to CAIGGGILGEQYF.

As to this clonotype: A much larger clone lies a single base off, so this may be a read error. The rearrangement joins TRBV3-1 to TRBJ2-7; the D is unclear. CDR3 size: 12 residues. Germline values: CDR1 LGHDT, CDR2 YNNKEL (reference sequence). In DNA form, the CDR3 reads TGTGCCAGCAGCCAAGTCGTCTACAAGCAGTACTTC. This encodes CASSQVVYKQYF.

This clonotype was found many times. V and J are TRBV5-1 and TRBJ2-1; 13 bases fit TRBD2. The length of the CDR3 is 16 residues. The V gene's germline CDR1 is SGHRS and CDR2 YFSETQ. V gave up 4 bases and J gave up 4 bases; unmatched junction bases: 5. In DNA, the CDR3 is TGCGCCAGCAGCCCTAGACTAGCGGGGGGTTACAATGAGCAGTTCTTC. Its protein product is CASSPRLAGGYNEQFF.

There are a few counts of this clonotype. V usage is TRBV5-6 and J usage is TRBJ2-3; 8 nucleotides agree with TRBD2. The V segment lost 1 base and the J segment 6 bases; nucleotides outside the gene matches: 7. Germline assignment: CDR1 SGHDT and CDR2 YYEEEE. The CDR3 sequence is 15 residues long. The CDR3 sequence is CASSLLSSGSDTQYF. Written as DNA, the CDR3 is TGTGCCAGCAGCTTGCTGTCTAGCGGGTCGGATACGCAGTATTTT. The complete variable domain, with remaining parts taken from reference TRBV5-6 and TRBJ2-3, reads DAGVTQSPTHLIKTRGQQVTLRCSPKSGHDTVSWYQQALGQGPQFIFQYYEEEERQRGNFPDRFSGHQFPNYSSELNVNALLLGDSALYLCASSLLSSGSDTQYFGPGTRLTVL.

This chain joins TRBV11-2 and TRBJ2-3; the D gene is possibly TRBD1 (5 bases). The germline V and J ends were trimmed by 0 bases and 6 bases, with 13 bases remaining between them. The CDR3 has 15 amino acids. Per the germline V gene, CDR1 is SGHAT and CDR2 is FQNNGV. This CDR3 is CASSLESPRGDTQYF. The DNA of the CDR3 is TGTGCCAGCAGCTTAGAAAGCCCTAGGGGCGATACGCAGTATTTT.

This clonotype is labeled as medium-sized (0.01 to 0.1%). The chain recombines TRBV21-1 with TRBJ2-1; the D call TRBD2 from the table was never checked on the DNA. TRBV21-1 is listed as a pseudogene. The CDR3 loop spans 14 amino acids. This CDR3 reads CARNRRERYNEQFF. The CDR3 coding sequence is TGTGCCAGAAATAGGCGGGAGAGGTACAATGAGCAGTTCTTC.

Notes on this clonotype: This could be a read error, since a much larger clone is one nucleotide away. The chain has TRBV7-2 and TRBJ2-3, with a weak D call TRBD2 (6 bases). Looked up from germline, CDR1 is SGHTA and CDR2 is FQGNSA. Trimming left V 3 bases short and J 4 bases short, with 11 bases between. This CDR3 spans 14 amino acids. The CDR3 sequence: CASSLGLLADTQYF. CDR3 in DNA: TGTGCCAGCAGCTTGGGACTTTTGGCAGATACGCAGTATTTT.

The chain carries TRBV5-1 and TRBJ2-3; TRBD1 aligns across 9 bases. V lost 4 bases, J lost 3 bases, and 3 bases stayed unmatched. CDR3 length equals 14 residues. The V gene's germline CDR1 is SGHRS and CDR2 YFSETQ. CDR3 protein: CASSEQGATDTQYF. In DNA form, the CDR3 reads TGCGCCAGCAGCGAACAGGGGGCTACAGATACGCAGTATTTT.

Only a few counts were recorded for this clonotype. This chain connects TRBV12-3 or TRBV12-4 to TRBJ2-7; D gene unclear. The V and J ends lost 8 bases and 0 bases respectively, with 5 bases between them. This CDR3 spans 11 amino acids. The CDR3 DNA sequence: TGTGCCAGCGGAAGCTCCTACGAGCAGTACTTC. Amino acid sequence: CASGSSYEQYF.

The genes are TRBV9 and TRBJ2-1; 10 bases fit TRBD2. The CDR3 spans 15 residues. Germline V gives CDR1 SGDLS, CDR2 YYNGEE. Germline trimming cut 1 base from V and 5 bases from J; bases unmatched to any gene: 3. DNA for the CDR3: TGTGCCAGCAGCGTACTCGGGACTAGCGACAATGAGCAGTTCTTC. It yields the protein CASSVLGTSDNEQFF. Supplemented by reference TRBV9 and TRBJ2-1, the full variable domain reads DSGVTQTPKHLITATGQRVTLRCSPRSGDLSVYWYQQSLDQGLQFLIQYYNGEERAKGNILERFSAQQFPDLHSELNLSSLELGDSALYFCASSVLGTSDNEQFFGPGTRLTVL.

CDR3 loop: CASSFSPGDNEQFF. The CDR3 DNA reads TGTGCCAGCAGTTTTAGCCCCGGGGACAATGAGCAGTTCTTC. The chain links TRBV28 to TRBJ2-1, with a possible D match to TRBD2 (5 bases). This CDR3 is 14 amino acids long. Trimming shortened V by 3 bases and J by 5 bases, and 11 bases separated the two germline ends. Germline V gives CDR1 MDHEN, CDR2 SYDVKM.

This clonotype was detected many times. J is TRBJ2-3 and V is TRBV12-3 or TRBV12-4; 8 bases align to TRBD2. V trimming: 4 bases; J trimming: 6 bases; junction bases outside the gene matches: 6. The CDR3 length is 14 residues. The CDR3 region has the DNA TGTGCCAGCAGTTCCCGCGGCGGGAGGGATACGCAGTATTTT. As protein: CASSSRGGRDTQYF.

This clonotype was found a few times. This chain connects TRBV15 to TRBJ2-1; D gene uncertain. Per the germline V gene, CDR1 is LNHNV and CDR2 is YYDKDF (reference sequence). The CDR3 has 14 amino acids. Trimming shortened V by 5 bases and J by 6 bases, and 14 bases separated the two germline ends. The CDR3 DNA follows: TGTGCCACCAGCGCCGGCTCACTTCCCAATGAGCAGTTCTTC. Encoded protein: CATSAGSLPNEQFF.